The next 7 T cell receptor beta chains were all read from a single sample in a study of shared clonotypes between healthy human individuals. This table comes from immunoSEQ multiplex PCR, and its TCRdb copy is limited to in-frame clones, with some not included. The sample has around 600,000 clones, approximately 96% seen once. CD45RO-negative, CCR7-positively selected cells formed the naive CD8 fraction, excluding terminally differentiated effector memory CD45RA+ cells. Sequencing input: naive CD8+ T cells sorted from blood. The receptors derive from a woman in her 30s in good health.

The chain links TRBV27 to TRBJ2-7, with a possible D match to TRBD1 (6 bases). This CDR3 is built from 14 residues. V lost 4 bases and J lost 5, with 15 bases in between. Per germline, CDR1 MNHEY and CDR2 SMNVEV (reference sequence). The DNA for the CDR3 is TGTGCCAGCAGTTCCCTTTGGGGGCGGCACGAGCAGTACTTC. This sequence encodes CASSSLWGRHEQYF.

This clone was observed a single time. The CDR3 protein is CASSLGPWDQPQHF. CDR3 coding DNA: TGTGCCAGCAGCTTAGGGCCGTGGGATCAGCCCCAGCATTTT. The chain couples TRBV11-2 to TRBJ1-5; D not resolved. Looked up from germline, CDR1 is SGHAT and CDR2 is FQNNGV. V lost 1 base, J lost 5 bases, and 9 bases lay in between. The CDR3 length is 14 residues.

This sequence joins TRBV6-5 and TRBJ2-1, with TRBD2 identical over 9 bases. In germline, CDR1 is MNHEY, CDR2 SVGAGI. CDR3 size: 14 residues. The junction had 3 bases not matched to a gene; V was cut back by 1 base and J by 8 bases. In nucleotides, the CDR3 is TGTGCCAGCAGTTACTTTGCGGGAGGGGATGAGCAGTTCTTC. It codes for CASSYFAGGDEQFF.

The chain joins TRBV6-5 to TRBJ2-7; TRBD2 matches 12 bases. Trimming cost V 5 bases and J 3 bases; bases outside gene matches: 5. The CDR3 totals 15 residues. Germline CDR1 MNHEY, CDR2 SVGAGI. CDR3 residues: CASSQTSGSDYEQYF. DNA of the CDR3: TGTGCCAGCAGTCAGACTAGCGGGAGTGACTACGAGCAGTACTTC.

CDR3 nucleotide sequence: TGTGCCAGCATGGGAGTGGTGCCTCAACCCTACGAGCAGTACTTC. Protein product: CASMGVVPQPYEQYF. The V call is TRBV2, the J call TRBJ2-7, with D possibly being TRBD2 (5 bases). This CDR3 has 15 amino acids. The V end lost 7 bases, the J end lost 2 bases, and 18 bases lay between the germline ends. Germline CDR1 is SNHLY and CDR2 is FYNNEI.

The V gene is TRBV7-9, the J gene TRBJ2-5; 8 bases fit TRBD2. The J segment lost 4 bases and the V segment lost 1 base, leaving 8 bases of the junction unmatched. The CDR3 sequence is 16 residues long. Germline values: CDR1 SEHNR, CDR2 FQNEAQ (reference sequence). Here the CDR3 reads CASSLGAGLALETQYF. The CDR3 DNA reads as TGTGCCAGCAGCTTAGGTGCAGGACTAGCCTTAGAGACCCAGTACTTC.

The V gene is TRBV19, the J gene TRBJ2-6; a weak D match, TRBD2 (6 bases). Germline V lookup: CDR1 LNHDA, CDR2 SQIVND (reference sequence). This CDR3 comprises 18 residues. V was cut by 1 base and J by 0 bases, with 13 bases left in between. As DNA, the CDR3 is TGTGCCAGTAGTATAGTATCGGACTATCTCTCTGGGGCCAACGTCCTGACTTTC. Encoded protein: CASSIVSDYLSGANVLTF. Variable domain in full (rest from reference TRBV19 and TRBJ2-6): DGGITQSPKYLFRKEGQNVTLSCEQNLNHDAMYWYRQDPGQGLRLIYYSQIVNDFQKGDIAEGYSVSREKKESFPLTVTSAQKNPTAFYLCASSIVSDYLSGANVLTFGAGSRLTVL.